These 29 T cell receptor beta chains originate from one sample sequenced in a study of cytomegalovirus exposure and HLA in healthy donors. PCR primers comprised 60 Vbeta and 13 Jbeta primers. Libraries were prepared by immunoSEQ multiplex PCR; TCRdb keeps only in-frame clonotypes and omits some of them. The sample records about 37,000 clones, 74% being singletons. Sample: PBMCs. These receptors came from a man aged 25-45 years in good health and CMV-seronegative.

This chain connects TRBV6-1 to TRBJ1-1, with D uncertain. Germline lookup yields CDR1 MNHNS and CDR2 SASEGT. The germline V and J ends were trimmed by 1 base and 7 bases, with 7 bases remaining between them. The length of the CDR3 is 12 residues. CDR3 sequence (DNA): TGTGCCAGCAGTGAAGTCGGGGTTGAAGCTTTCTTT. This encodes CASSEVGVEAFF.

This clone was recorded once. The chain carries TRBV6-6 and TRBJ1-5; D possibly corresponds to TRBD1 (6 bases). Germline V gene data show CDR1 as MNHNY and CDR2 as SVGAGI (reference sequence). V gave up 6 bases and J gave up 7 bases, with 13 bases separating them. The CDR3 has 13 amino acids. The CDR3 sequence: CASSGGARQPQHF. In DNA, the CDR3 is TGTGCCAGCAGCGGGGGGGCAAGGCAGCCCCAGCATTTT.

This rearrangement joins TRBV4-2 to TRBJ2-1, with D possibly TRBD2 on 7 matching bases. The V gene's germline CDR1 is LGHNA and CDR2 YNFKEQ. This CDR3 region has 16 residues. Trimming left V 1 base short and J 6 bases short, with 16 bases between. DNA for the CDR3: TGTGCCAGCAGCCAAGGCCCTGCGGGGGCGGGCAATGAGCAGTTCTTC. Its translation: CASSQGPAGAGNEQFF.

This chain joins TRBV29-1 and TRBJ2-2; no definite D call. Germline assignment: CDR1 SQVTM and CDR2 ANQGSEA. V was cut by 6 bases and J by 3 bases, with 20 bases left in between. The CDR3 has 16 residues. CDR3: CSVPSPSTRDTGELFF. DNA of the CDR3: TGCAGCGTCCCTTCCCCCTCTACTCGGGACACCGGGGAGCTGTTTTTT.

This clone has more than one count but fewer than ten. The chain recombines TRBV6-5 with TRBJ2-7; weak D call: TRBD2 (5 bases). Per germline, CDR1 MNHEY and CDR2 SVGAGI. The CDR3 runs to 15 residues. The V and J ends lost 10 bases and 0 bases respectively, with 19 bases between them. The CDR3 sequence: CAIRGGGHSSYEQYF. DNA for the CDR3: TGTGCCATCAGAGGTGGAGGCCACAGCTCCTACGAGCAGTACTTC.

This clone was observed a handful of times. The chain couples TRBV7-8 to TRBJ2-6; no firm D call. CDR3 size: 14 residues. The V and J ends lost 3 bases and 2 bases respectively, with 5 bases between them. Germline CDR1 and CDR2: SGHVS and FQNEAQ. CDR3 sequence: CASSLSAGANVLTF. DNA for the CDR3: TGTGCCAGCAGCTTGTCAGCTGGGGCCAACGTCCTGACTTTC.

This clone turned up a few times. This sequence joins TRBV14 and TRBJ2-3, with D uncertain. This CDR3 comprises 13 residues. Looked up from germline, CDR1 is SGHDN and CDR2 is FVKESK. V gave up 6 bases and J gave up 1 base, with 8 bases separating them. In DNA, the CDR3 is TGTGCCAGCAGGCGCTCACGCACAGATACGCAGTATTTT. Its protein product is CASRRSRTDTQYF. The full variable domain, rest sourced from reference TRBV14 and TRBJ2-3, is EAGVTQFPSHSVIEKGQTVTLRCDPISGHDNLYWYRRVMGKEIKFLLHFVKESKQDESGMPNNRFLAERTGGTYSTLKVQPAELEDSGVYFCASRRSRTDTQYFGPGTRLTVL.

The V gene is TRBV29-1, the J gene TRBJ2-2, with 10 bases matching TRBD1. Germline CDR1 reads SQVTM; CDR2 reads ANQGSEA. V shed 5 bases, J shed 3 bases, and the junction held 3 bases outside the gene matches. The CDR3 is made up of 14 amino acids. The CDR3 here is CSVKTGGDTGELFF. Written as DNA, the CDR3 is TGCAGCGTTAAGACAGGGGGCGACACCGGGGAGCTGTTTTTT.

For the CDR3, the DNA is TGTGCCAGCAGTCTACGACTAGCGGGAAGCTACAATGAGCAGTTCTTC. Its protein is CASSLRLAGSYNEQFF. The genes are TRBV27 and TRBJ2-1; TRBD2 agrees at 11 bases. The germline V gene has CDR1 MNHEY and CDR2 SMNVEV (reference sequence). Trimming removed 5 bases from V and 3 bases from J; junction bases left unmatched: 6. There are 16 residues in the CDR3.

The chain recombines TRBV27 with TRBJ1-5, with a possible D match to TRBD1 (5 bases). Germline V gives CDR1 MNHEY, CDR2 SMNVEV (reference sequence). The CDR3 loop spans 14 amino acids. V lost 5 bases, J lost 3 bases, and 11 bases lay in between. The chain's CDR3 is CASSAVGVNQPQHF. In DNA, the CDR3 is TGTGCCAGCAGTGCTGTAGGGGTCAATCAGCCCCAGCATTTT.

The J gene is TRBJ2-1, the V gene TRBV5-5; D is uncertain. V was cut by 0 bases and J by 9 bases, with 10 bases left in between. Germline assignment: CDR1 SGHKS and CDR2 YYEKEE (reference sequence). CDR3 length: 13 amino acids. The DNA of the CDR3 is TGTGCCAGCAGCTTGGCGGGTCAGATTGAGCAGTTCTTC. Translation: CASSLAGQIEQFF.

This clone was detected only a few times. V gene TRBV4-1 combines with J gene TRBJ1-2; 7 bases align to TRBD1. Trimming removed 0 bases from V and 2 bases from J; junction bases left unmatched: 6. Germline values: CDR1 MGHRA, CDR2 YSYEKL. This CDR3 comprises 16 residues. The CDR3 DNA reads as TGCGCCAGCAGCCAAGAAGCACAGGGGAAAAACTATGGCTACACCTTC. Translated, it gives CASSQEAQGKNYGYTF.

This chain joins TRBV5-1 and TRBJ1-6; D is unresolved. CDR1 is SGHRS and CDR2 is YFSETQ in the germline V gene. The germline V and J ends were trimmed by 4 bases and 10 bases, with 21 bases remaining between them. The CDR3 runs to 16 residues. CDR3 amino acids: CASSPGQETAGSPLHF. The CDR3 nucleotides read TGCGCCAGCAGCCCTGGCCAGGAAACGGCGGGATCACCCCTCCACTTT. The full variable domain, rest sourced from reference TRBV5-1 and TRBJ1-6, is KAGVTQTPRYLIKTRGQQVTLSCSPISGHRSVSWYQQTPGQGLQFLFEYFSETQRNKGNFPGRFSGRQFSNSRSEMNVSTLELGDSALYLCASSPGQETAGSPLHFGNGTRLTVT.

The CDR3 loop is CASSSGGSYNEQFF. CDR3 sequence (DNA): TGTGCCAGCAGTTCTGGAGGGTCATACAATGAGCAGTTCTTC. This rearrangement joins TRBV27 to TRBJ2-1, with D perhaps TRBD2 (6 bases). Deletions cut 4 bases from V and 4 bases from J, with 11 bases between. This CDR3 has 14 residues. From germline, CDR1 is MNHEY and CDR2 SMNVEV (reference sequence).

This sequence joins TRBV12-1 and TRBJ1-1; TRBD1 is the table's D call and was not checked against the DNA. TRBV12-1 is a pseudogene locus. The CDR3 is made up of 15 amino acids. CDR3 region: CASSFYSKVNAEAFF. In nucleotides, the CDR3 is TGTGCCAGCAGCTTCTACAGCAAGGTAAACGCTGAAGCTTTCTTT.

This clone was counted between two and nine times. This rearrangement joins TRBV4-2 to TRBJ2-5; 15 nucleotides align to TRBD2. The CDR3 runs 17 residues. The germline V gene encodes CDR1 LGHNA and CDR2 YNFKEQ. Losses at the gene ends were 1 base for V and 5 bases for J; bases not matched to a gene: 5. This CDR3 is CASSQAGLAGGGETQYF. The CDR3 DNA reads TGTGCCAGCAGCCAAGCCGGACTAGCGGGAGGGGGCGAGACCCAGTACTTC.

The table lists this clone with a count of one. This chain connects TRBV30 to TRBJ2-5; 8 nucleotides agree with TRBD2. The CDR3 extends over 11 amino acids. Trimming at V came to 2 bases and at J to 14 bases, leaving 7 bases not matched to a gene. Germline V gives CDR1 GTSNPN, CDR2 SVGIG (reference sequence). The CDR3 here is CAWSTGLASYF. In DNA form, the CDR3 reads TGTGCCTGGAGTACAGGACTAGCTTCCTACTTC.

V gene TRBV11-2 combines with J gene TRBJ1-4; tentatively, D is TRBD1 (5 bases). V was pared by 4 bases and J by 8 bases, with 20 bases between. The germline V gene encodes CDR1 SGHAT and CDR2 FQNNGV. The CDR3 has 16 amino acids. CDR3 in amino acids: CASSSRPGLSDEKLFF. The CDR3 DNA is TGTGCCAGCAGCTCCCGTCCGGGACTCTCTGACGAAAAACTGTTTTTT.

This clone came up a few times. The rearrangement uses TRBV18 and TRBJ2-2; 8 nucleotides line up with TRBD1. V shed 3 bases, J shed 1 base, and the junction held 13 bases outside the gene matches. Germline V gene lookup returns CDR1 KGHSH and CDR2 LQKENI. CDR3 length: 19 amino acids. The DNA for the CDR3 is TGTGCCAGCTCACCCCTAGGCTTGACCGGGACAGGGAACACCGGGGAGCTGTTTTTT. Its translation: CASSPLGLTGTGNTGELFF. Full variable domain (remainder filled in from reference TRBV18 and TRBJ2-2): NAGVMQNPRHLVRRRGQEARLRCSPMKGHSHVYWYRQLPEEGLKFMVYLQKENIIDESGMPKERFSAEFPKEGPSILRIQQVVRGDSAAYFCASSPLGLTGTGNTGELFFGEGSRLTVL.

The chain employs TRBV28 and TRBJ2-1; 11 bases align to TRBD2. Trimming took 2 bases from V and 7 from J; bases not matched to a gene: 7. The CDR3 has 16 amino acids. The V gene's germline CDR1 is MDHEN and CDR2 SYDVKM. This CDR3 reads CASSLGGTSGTNEQFF. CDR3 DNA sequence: TGTGCCAGCAGTTTAGGGGGGACTAGCGGTACAAATGAGCAGTTCTTC.

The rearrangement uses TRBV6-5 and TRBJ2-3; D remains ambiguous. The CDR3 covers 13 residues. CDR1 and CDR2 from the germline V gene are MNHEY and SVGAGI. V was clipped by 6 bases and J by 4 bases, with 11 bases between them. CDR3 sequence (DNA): TGTGCCAGCAGCCTAGATAGTTCAGATACGCAGTATTTT. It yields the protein CASSLDSSDTQYF.

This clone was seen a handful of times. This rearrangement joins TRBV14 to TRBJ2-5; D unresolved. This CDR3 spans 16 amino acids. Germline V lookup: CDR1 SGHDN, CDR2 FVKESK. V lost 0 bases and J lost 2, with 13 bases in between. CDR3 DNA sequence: TGTGCCAGCAGCCAAGATTTTGGGCAGCCACAAGAGACCCAGTACTTC. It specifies CASSQDFGQPQETQYF. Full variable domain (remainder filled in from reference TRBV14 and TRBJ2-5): EAGVTQFPSHSVIEKGQTVTLRCDPISGHDNLYWYRRVMGKEIKFLLHFVKESKQDESGMPNNRFLAERTGGTYSTLKVQPAELEDSGVYFCASSQDFGQPQETQYFGPGTRLLVL.

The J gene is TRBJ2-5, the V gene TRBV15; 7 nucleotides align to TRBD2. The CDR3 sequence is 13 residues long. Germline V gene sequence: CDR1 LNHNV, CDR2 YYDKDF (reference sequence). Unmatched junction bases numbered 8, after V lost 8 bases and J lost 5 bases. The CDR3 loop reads CATRGGLRETQYF. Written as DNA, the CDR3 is TGTGCCACCCGGGGAGGGCTTAGGGAGACCCAGTACTTC.

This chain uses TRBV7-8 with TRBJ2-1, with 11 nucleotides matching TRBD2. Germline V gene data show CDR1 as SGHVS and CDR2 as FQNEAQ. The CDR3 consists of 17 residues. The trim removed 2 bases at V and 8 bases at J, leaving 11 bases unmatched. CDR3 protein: CASSLLAGGGLGHEQFF. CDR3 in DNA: TGTGCCAGCAGCTTATTAGCGGGAGGGGGCCTAGGGCATGAGCAGTTCTTC.

The CDR3 protein is CASSIEGSGNTEAFF. The DNA of the CDR3 is TGTGCCAGTAGTATAGAGGGCAGTGGTAACACTGAAGCTTTCTTT. The rearrangement links TRBV19 to TRBJ1-1; unclear D gene. Trimming left V 0 bases short and J 2 bases short, with 10 bases between. This CDR3 is built from 15 residues. Germline values: CDR1 LNHDA, CDR2 SQIVND (reference sequence).

DNA of the CDR3: TGCAGCGTCGGGACTACGACTCGATACGAGCAGTACTTC. This gives the protein CSVGTTTRYEQYF. The chain employs TRBV29-1 and TRBJ2-7; 7 nucleotides agree with TRBD2. CDR3 size: 13 residues. The germline V gene encodes CDR1 SQVTM and CDR2 ANQGSEA. Losses at the gene ends were 6 bases for V and 4 bases for J; bases not matched to a gene: 9.

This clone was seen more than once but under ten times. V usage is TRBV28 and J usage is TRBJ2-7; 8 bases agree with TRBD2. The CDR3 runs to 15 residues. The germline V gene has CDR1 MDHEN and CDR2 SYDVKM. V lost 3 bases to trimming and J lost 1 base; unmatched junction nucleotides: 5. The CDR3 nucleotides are TGTGCCAGCAGTTTTATAGGGACTAGATCCTACGAGCAGTACTTC. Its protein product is CASSFIGTRSYEQYF.

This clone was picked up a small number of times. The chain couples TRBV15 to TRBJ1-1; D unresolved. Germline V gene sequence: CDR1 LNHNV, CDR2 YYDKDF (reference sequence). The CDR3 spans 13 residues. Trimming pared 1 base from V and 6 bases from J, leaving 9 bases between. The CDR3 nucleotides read TGTGCCACCAGCAGAGCATTAGTGGCTGAAGCTTTCTTT. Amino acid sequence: CATSRALVAEAFF.

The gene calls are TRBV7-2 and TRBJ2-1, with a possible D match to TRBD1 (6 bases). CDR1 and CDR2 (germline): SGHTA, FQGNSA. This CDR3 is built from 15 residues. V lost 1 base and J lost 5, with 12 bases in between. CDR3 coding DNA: TGTGCCAGCAGCTTAGATTCGGGGACACACAATGAGCAGTTCTTC. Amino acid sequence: CASSLDSGTHNEQFF. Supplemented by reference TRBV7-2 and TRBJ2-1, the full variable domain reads GAGVSQSPSNKVTEKGKDVELRCDPISGHTALYWYRQSLGQGLEFLIYFQGNSAPDKSGLPSDRFSAERTGGSVSTLTIQRTQQEDSAVYLCASSLDSGTHNEQFFGPGTRLTVL.